This T cell receptor (beta chain) is from a study of T-cell reconstitution after alpha-beta-depleted transplantation in children. The V segment lost 6 bases and the J segment 8 bases; nucleotides outside the gene matches: 8. Germline-derived CDR1 and CDR2 are MNHEY and SMNVEV (reference sequence). The CDR3 is 14 residues long. Unique molecular identifiers were incorporated when the TCRbeta library was constructed. One entry per CDR3 protein results from TCRdb running MiXCR on the PCR reads. Among about 130,000 distinct CDR3 sequences listed, 8% to 10% were seen once. This clonotype was detected a few times.

The receptor's source is a girl in the first two years of life who had a stem cell transplant for combined immunodeficiency, so the T cells may come from the graft donor. This material consisted of PBMCs, mostly from graft donor cells, taken 180 days after TCRalphabeta/CD19-depleted stem cell transplant. The chain is built from TRBV27 and TRBJ2-1; 9 bases are a match to TRBD2. CDR3 bases: TGTGCCAGCAGACCCGGGACTAGCATCCATGAGCAGTTCTTC. Protein sequence: CASRPGTSIHEQFF.